This entry lists 21 T cell receptor beta chains sequenced from one sample in a study of blood T cell repertoires in COVID-19. Some clones are missing from TCRdb's copy, which holds only in-frame ones; the method was immunoSEQ multiplex PCR. The table includes about 86,000 clones, around 81% detected once. Sequences were obtained from peripheral blood. Receptors originate from a man aged 45-65 years with acute or convalescent COVID-19.

V and J are TRBV5-1 and TRBJ2-7; 10 bases fit TRBD1. Losses at the gene ends were 3 bases for V and 3 bases for J; bases not matched to a gene: 9. The CDR3 is 16 residues long. Germline V gene data show CDR1 as SGHRS and CDR2 as YFSETQ. CDR3 sequence reads: CASSSAFGTGDYEQYF. The CDR3, as DNA: TGCGCCAGCAGCTCTGCTTTCGGGACAGGGGACTACGAGCAGTACTTC.

CDR3 amino acids: CSAQIPTGGPYGYTF. As DNA, the CDR3 is TGCAGCGCCCAAATACCGACAGGGGGCCCCTATGGCTACACCTTC. The chain carries TRBV29-1 and TRBJ1-2; TRBD1 agrees at 10 bases. The ends lost 7 bases at V and 4 bases at J; junction bases unmatched: 12. CDR3 size: 15 residues. In germline, CDR1 is SQVTM, CDR2 ANQGSEA. The variable domain in full, completed from reference TRBV29-1 and TRBJ1-2, reads SAVISQKPSRDICQRGTSLTIQCQVDSQVTMMFWYRQQPGQSLTLIATANQGSEATYESGFVIDKFPISRPNLTFSTLTVSNMSPEDSSIYLCSAQIPTGGPYGYTFGSGTRLTVV.

The V and J genes are TRBV5-6 and TRBJ2-2, with 7 bases identical to TRBD1. The CDR3 runs 15 residues. Germline CDR1 and CDR2: SGHDT and YYEEEE. Unmatched junction bases numbered 5, after V lost 5 bases and J lost 1 base. CDR3 DNA sequence: TGTGCCAGCAGTTTCCGGGACAGGAACACCGGGGAGCTGTTTTTT. Residues: CASSFRDRNTGELFF.

The chain employs TRBV27 and TRBJ2-2; 10 positions match TRBD2. The CDR3 covers 17 residues. CDR1 is MNHEY, CDR2 SMNVEV, per germline (reference sequence). The V and J ends lost 2 bases and 5 bases, in that order; junction bases with no gene match: 8. CDR3 DNA: TGTGCCAGCAGTTTAGCTAGCGGGAGATTAGGGACCGGGGAGCTGTTTTTT. It specifies CASSLASGRLGTGELFF.

The chain uses TRBV6-6 and TRBJ2-7; TRBD1 matches 7 bases. Germline V gives CDR1 MNHNY, CDR2 SVGAGI (reference sequence). This CDR3 has 19 amino acids. Unmatched junction bases numbered 21, after V lost 5 bases and J lost 2 bases. In DNA, the CDR3 is TGTGCCAGCAGTCGCAAGCATCTCCCTATGGGGACAGAGGCCTACGAGCAGTACTTC. It specifies CASSRKHLPMGTEAYEQYF.

V gene TRBV5-1 combines with J gene TRBJ2-7; 7 positions match TRBD1. Germline-derived CDR1 and CDR2 are SGHRS and YFSETQ. The CDR3 extends over 16 amino acids. Trimming cost V 4 bases and J 0 bases; bases outside gene matches: 10. The CDR3 DNA follows: TGCGCCAGCAGCACAGACAGGGTGGGAGCCTCCTACGAGCAGTACTTC. It encodes CASSTDRVGASYEQYF.

This clone has only a few counts. This chain joins TRBV18 and TRBJ2-7, with TRBD1 matching over 8 bases. Germline V gives CDR1 KGHSH, CDR2 LQKENI. This CDR3 has 16 amino acids. V lost 2 bases, J lost 5 bases, and 11 bases stayed unmatched. CDR3 loop: CASSPNTRTGNNEQYF. DNA for the CDR3: TGTGCCAGCTCACCAAACACCAGGACAGGGAATAACGAGCAGTACTTC. Supplemented by reference TRBV18 and TRBJ2-7, the full variable domain reads NAGVMQNPRHLVRRRGQEARLRCSPMKGHSHVYWYRQLPEEGLKFMVYLQKENIIDESGMPKERFSAEFPKEGPSILRIQQVVRGDSAAYFCASSPNTRTGNNEQYFGPGTRLTVT.

V usage is TRBV7-2 and J usage is TRBJ1-1, with a weak D call TRBD1 (5 bases). The CDR3 totals 15 residues. Germline CDR1 and CDR2: SGHTA and FQGNSA. Trimming took off 3 bases at V and 1 base at J, with 12 bases between the two ends. The CDR3 nucleotides are TGTGCCAGCAGCTTTGGAGGGGCTGGGAACACTGAAGCTTTCTTT. Its protein is CASSFGGAGNTEAFF.

The chain employs TRBV24-1 and TRBJ2-7; D possibly corresponds to TRBD1 (6 bases). V dropped 4 bases and J dropped 6 bases, with 12 bases sitting between them. The CDR3 is 13 amino acids. Germline CDR1 KGHDR, CDR2 SFDVKD. As DNA, the CDR3 is TGTGCCACCAGTGACCAAGGACAGCTCGAGCAGTACTTC. Protein: CATSDQGQLEQYF.

The chain links TRBV6-5 to TRBJ2-7; the match to TRBD2 covers 15 bases. Losses at the gene ends were 0 bases for V and 6 bases for J; bases not matched to a gene: 0. Germline CDR1 reads MNHEY; CDR2 reads SVGAGI. The CDR3 is 15 amino acids. The CDR3 here is CASSYSGLAGGEQYF. The DNA of the CDR3 is TGTGCCAGCAGTTACTCGGGACTAGCGGGAGGCGAGCAGTACTTC.

V gene TRBV5-4 combines with J gene TRBJ2-1, with a weak D call TRBD2 (5 bases). Germline loops: CDR1 SGHNT, CDR2 YYREEE (reference sequence). With 0 bases removed from V and 6 bases from J, the gap between germline ends came to 13 bases. This CDR3 is built from 15 residues. The DNA of the CDR3 is TGTGCCAGCAGCTTGGGGGGTAGAGGGCCCAATGAGCAGTTCTTC. The encoded protein is CASSLGGRGPNEQFF.

The chain employs TRBV9 and TRBJ2-5; 12 bases match TRBD2. Germline CDR1 reads SGDLS; CDR2 reads YYNGEE. The CDR3 length is 16 residues. V was pared by 0 bases and J by 1 base, with 1 base of the junction left unmatched. CDR3 DNA: TGTGCCAGCAGCGTAGCGGGACTAGCGGGCCAAGAGACCCAGTACTTC. Translated: CASSVAGLAGQETQYF.

This clone was observed a single time. The V gene is TRBV9, the J gene TRBJ1-1; 8 positions agree with TRBD1. Per the germline V gene, CDR1 is SGDLS and CDR2 is YYNGEE. Losses at the gene ends were 0 bases for V and 6 bases for J; bases not matched to a gene: 7. This CDR3 has 15 amino acids. The CDR3 coding sequence is TGTGCCAGCAGCGTAGGTGTGGCAGGGGGCTCTGAAGCTTTCTTT. Translation gives CASSVGVAGGSEAFF.

The rearrangement links TRBV4-1 to TRBJ2-5; D gene unclear. CDR3 length equals 13 residues. CDR1 is MGHRA, CDR2 YSYEKL, per germline. The V and J ends lost 1 base and 5 bases respectively, with 8 bases between them. In nucleotides, the CDR3 is TGCGCCAGCAGCCAAGCCCACTTGGAGACCCAGTACTTC. Encoded protein: CASSQAHLETQYF.

The chain uses TRBV1 and TRBJ2-1; no check of the table's D call, TRBD2, against the DNA was made. TRBV1 is recorded as a pseudogene. The CDR3 extends over 13 amino acids. CDR3 nucleotides: TGCACCAGCAACCCCCCTCGGGACAATGAGCAGTTCTTC. Its translation: CTSNPPRDNEQFF.

The chain is built from TRBV27 and TRBJ1-2; D might be TRBD1 (5 bases). The CDR3 has 13 amino acids. Germline CDR1 reads MNHEY; CDR2 reads SMNVEV (reference sequence). Between the trimmed V and J ends, which lost 4 bases and 7 bases, there was a span of 13 bases. CDR3 sequence reads: CASSSGRVGGYTF. In DNA, the CDR3 is TGTGCCAGCAGTTCCGGCAGGGTCGGTGGCTACACCTTC.

The J gene is TRBJ2-7, the V gene TRBV5-1; 8 nucleotides agree with TRBD2. Germline CDR1 SGHRS, CDR2 YFSETQ. The CDR3 totals 15 residues. V was pared by 7 bases and J by 4 bases, with 13 bases of the junction left unmatched. The CDR3 is CASHRGAGAPYEQYF. The CDR3 DNA is TGCGCCAGCCACCGCGGAGCGGGAGCCCCGTACGAGCAGTACTTC.

This chain uses TRBV24-1 with TRBJ2-1; 11 positions agree with TRBD2. The CDR3 sequence is 15 residues long. Germline trimming cut 7 bases from V and 7 bases from J; bases unmatched to any gene: 8. Germline V gene lookup returns CDR1 KGHDR and CDR2 SFDVKD. The CDR3 nucleotides read TGTGCCACCAGCATCGCTAGCGGGAGGATAAATGAGCAGTTCTTC. As protein: CATSIASGRINEQFF.

The chain couples TRBV7-9 to TRBJ1-6, with 7 bases lining up with TRBD1. Germline loops: CDR1 SEHNR, CDR2 FQNEAQ (reference sequence). Trimming at V came to 4 bases and at J to 5 bases, leaving 5 bases not matched to a gene. This CDR3 has 15 residues. For the CDR3, the DNA is TGTGCCAGCAGCTCAAGACAGGGTAATAATTCACCCCTCCACTTT. It yields the protein CASSSRQGNNSPLHF.

This clone was counted a single time. The chain combines TRBV7-9 with TRBJ2-5; 10 bases are shared with TRBD2. This CDR3 is 15 amino acids long. The germline CDR1 and CDR2 sequences are SEHNR and FQNEAQ (reference sequence). With V trimmed by 4 bases and J by 5 bases, 7 bases remained unmatched. CDR3 nucleotide sequence: TGTGCCAGCAGCTCTAGCGGGGGCTCGGGGGAGACCCAGTACTTC. It encodes CASSSSGGSGETQYF.

The chain is built from TRBV7-8 and TRBJ2-2; D remains ambiguous. The V end was cut by 5 bases, the J end by 8 bases, with 15 bases between. The CDR3 covers 14 residues. CDR1 and CDR2 (germline): SGHVS, FQNEAQ. The chain's CDR3 is CASSRVILSGELFF. In DNA form, the CDR3 reads TGTGCCAGCAGCCGAGTGATTCTAAGTGGGGAGCTGTTTTTT.